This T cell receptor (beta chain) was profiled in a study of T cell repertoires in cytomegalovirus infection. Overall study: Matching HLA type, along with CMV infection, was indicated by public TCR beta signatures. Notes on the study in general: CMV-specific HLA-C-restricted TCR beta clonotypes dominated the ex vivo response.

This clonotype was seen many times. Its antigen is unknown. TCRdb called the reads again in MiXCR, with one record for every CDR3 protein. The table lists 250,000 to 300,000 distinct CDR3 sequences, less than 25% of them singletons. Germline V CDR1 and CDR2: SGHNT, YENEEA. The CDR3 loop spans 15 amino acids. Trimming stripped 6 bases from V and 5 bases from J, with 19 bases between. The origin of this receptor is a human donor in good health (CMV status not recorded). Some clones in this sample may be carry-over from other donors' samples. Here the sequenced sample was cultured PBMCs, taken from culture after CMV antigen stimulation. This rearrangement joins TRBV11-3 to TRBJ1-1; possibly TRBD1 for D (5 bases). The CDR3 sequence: CASSKGTLGGTEAFF. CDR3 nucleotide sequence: TGTGCCAGCAGTAAAGGGACCCTCGGGGGGACTGAAGCTTTCTTT.